The sequence of this TCR beta chain was determined in a study of CD8 T cells in ankylosing spondylitis. The CDR3 spans 14 residues. From germline, CDR1 is SQVTM and CDR2 ANQGSEA. Unmatched junction bases numbered 10, after V lost 6 bases and J lost 5 bases. Regarding this clonotype: What it recognizes is unknown.

Quantitative 5'-RACE was performed with molecular barcodes, and it yielded the TCR beta libraries. TCRdb itself ran the 5' RACE reads through MiXCR, one entry per CDR3 protein. The sample has some 450,000 distinct CDR3 sequences; more than 15% are singletons. Study-wide points: The clones that were linked to disease were reported to be significantly enriched in matched synovial fluid samples from ankylosing spondylitis patients. Disease-linked clones proved CD8+ and comparatively uncommon in peripheral blood. Some motif variants had been reported before (in reactive arthritis synovial fluid and blood). Blood from ankylosing spondylitis patients appeared to carry a characteristic roughly 8-variant TCR beta motif.

The source material was blood, either unsorted or a sorted T cell fraction (not recorded which). The origin of this receptor is a male donor with ankylosing spondylitis. The J gene is TRBJ1-1, the V gene TRBV29-1, with TRBD1 identical over 9 bases. The CDR3 region is CSVSRQDRGTEAFF. DNA for the CDR3: TGCAGCGTATCCCGACAAGACAGGGGGACTGAAGCTTTCTTT.